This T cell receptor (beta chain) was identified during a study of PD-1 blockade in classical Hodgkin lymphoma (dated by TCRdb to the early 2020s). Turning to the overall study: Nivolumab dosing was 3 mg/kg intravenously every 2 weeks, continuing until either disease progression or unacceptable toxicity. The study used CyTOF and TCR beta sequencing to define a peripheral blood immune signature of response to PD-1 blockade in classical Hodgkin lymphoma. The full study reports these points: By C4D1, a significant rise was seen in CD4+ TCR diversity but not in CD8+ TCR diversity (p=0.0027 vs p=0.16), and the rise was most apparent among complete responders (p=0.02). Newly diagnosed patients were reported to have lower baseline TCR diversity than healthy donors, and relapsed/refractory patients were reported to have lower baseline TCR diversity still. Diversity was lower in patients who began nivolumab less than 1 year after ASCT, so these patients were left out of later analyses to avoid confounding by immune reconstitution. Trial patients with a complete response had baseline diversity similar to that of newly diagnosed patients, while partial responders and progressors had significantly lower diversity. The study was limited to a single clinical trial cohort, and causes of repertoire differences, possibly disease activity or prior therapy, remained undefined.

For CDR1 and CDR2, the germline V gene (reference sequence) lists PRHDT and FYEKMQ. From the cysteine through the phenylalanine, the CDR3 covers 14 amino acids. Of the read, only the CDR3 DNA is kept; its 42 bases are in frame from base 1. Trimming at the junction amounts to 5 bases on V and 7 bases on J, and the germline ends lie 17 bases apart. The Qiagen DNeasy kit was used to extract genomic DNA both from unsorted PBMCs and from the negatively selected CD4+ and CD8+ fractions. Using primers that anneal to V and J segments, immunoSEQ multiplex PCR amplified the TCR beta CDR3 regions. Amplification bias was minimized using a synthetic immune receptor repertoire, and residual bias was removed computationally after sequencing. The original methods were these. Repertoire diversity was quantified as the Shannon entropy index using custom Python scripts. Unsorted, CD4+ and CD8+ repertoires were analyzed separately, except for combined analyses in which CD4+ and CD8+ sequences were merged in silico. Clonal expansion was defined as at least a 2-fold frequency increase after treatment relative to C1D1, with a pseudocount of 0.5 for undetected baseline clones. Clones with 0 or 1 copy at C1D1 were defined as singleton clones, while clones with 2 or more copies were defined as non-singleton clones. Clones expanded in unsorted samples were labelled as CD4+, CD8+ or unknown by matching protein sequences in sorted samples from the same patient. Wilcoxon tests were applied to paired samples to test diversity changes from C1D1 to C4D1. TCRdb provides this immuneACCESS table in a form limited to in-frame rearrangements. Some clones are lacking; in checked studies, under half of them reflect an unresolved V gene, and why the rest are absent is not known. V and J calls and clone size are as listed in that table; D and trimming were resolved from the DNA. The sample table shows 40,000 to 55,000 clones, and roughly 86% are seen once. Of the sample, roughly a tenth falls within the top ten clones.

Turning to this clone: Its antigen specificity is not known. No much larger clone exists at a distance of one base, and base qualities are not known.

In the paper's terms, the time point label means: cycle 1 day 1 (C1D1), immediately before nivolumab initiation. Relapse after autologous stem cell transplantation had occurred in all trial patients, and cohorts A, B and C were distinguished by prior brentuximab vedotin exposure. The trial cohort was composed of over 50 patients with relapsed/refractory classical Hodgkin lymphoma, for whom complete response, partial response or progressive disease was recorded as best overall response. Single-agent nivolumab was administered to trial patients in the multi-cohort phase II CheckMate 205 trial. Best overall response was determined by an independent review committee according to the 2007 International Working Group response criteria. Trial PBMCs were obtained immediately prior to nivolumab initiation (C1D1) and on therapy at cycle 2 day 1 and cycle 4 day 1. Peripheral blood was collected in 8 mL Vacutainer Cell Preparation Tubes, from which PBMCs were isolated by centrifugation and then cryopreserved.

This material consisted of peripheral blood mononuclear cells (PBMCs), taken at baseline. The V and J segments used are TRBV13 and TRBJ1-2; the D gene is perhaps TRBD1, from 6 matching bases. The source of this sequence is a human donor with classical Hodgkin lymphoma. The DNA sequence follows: TGTGCCAGCAGCCCTACCTGGGGGCAGGGTGGCTACACCTTC. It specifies CASSPTWGQGGYTF.